These 8 T cell receptor beta chains were sequenced from one sample in a study of blood T cell repertoires in COVID-19. Data came from immunoSEQ multiplex PCR; TCRdb stores just in-frame clones and leaves some out. Of approximately 270,000 clones listed, around 93% are singletons. Material for sequencing was PBMCs or T cells enriched from blood (not recorded which). These receptors all come from a human donor in a cohort exposed to, infected with or recovered from COVID-19 (not recorded which). The donor label of this sample is uncertain.

V gene TRBV4-2 combines with J gene TRBJ1-4, with D unclear. The CDR3 has 15 residues. The germline gives CDR1 LGHNA, CDR2 YNFKEQ. Deletions cut 1 base from V and 0 bases from J, with 6 bases between. Here the CDR3 reads CASSQVEATNEKLFF. The CDR3 DNA follows: TGTGCCAGCAGCCAAGTTGAGGCAACTAATGAAAAACTGTTTTTT.

This rearrangement joins TRBV5-6 to TRBJ1-3; D is undetermined. Germline loops: CDR1 SGHDT, CDR2 YYEEEE. The V gene lost 0 bases and the J gene lost 1 base, with 14 bases spanning the gap. This CDR3 spans 17 amino acids. CDR3: CASSLAGREGSGNTIYF. The DNA of the CDR3 is TGTGCCAGCAGCTTGGCCGGGCGGGAGGGATCTGGAAACACCATATATTTT.

J is TRBJ1-5 and V is TRBV7-8; tentative D call: TRBD1 (5 bases). Germline values: CDR1 SGHVS, CDR2 FQNEAQ. V lost 4 bases and J 3 bases, leaving 13 bases between the germline ends. This CDR3 has 15 residues. In DNA, the CDR3 is TGTGCCAGCAGCTCCGTCGACAGATTCAATCAGCCCCAGCATTTT. Amino acid sequence: CASSSVDRFNQPQHF.

The J gene is TRBJ1-2, the V gene TRBV29-1; possible D gene TRBD1, 6 bases. The CDR3 totals 15 residues. V lost 4 bases and J 4 bases, leaving 19 bases between the germline ends. The germline CDR1 and CDR2 sequences are SQVTM and ANQGSEA. CDR3 nucleotides: TGCAGCGTTGTTCCTCGTTCAGGGGCACTCTATGGCTACACCTTC. Encoded protein: CSVVPRSGALYGYTF.

This clone is categorized as medium-sized (0.01 to 0.1%). The J gene is TRBJ1-3, the V gene TRBV12-3 or TRBV12-4, with D maybe TRBD1 (5 bases). V shed 3 bases and J shed 8 bases, with 8 bases lying between them. This CDR3 contains 12 residues. CDR3 protein: CASSLGRDTIYF. The CDR3 bases are TGTGCCAGCAGTTTGGGGCGTGACACCATATATTTT.

The chain is built from TRBV6-5 and TRBJ2-5; 11 bases map to TRBD2. Germline CDR1 MNHEY, CDR2 SVGAGI. V gave up 7 bases and J gave up 3 bases; unmatched junction bases: 4. The CDR3 sequence is 14 residues long. The CDR3 nucleotides are TGTGCCAGCAAGTTGGGACTAGCGGAAGAGACCCAGTACTTC. Translating gives CASKLGLAEETQYF.

As to this clone: The sample has other DNA sequences that encode this CDR3 too. This chain uses TRBV4-1 with TRBJ2-7; perhaps TRBD1 as D (6 bases). V lost 1 base, J lost 4 bases, and 11 bases lay in between. The CDR3 spans 14 residues. CDR1 MGHRA and CDR2 YSYEKL come from the germline V gene. CDR3 nucleotide sequence: TGCGCCAGCAGCCAAGGAGGGGGTGGTTACGAGCAGTACTTC. This codes for CASSQGGGGYEQYF.

The CDR3 reads CASSLIGGGTDTQYF. The CDR3 DNA sequence: TGTGCCAGCAGCTTAATCGGGGGGGGCACAGATACGCAGTATTTT. The rearrangement joins TRBV7-9 to TRBJ2-3; 8 nucleotides line up with TRBD2. V lost 2 bases to trimming and J lost 1 base; unmatched junction nucleotides: 2. The CDR3 covers 15 residues. CDR1 is SEHNR, CDR2 FQNEAQ, per germline (reference sequence).